The 13 T cell receptor beta chains reported below all come from one sample, sequenced in a study of CD8 T cells in ankylosing spondylitis (dated by TCRdb to the late 2010s). The method was 5' RACE. Instrument used: Illumina HiSeq 2500. TCRdb reprocessing: public reads trimmed at Q25 with fastp, clones called with MiXCR, in-frame beta chains kept. Every distinct CDR3 protein forms one entry, paired with its most common genes and DNA. The sample has about 180,000 distinct CDR3 sequences on record, 8.5% to 10% of them singletons. Together, the top ten hold more than 12% of the sample. Source material: blood, either unsorted or a sorted T cell fraction (not recorded which). Source of these receptors: a female donor with ankylosing spondylitis or in good health (not recorded which).

This clonotype has only a few counts. The chain links TRBV12-3 or TRBV12-4 to TRBJ1-1, with a possible D match to TRBD1 (5 bases). The CDR3 is made up of 15 amino acids. The ends were cut back, 4 bases at V and 3 bases at J, with 15 bases in the middle. The CDR3: CASSSLGAGDTEAFF. Here the CDR3 DNA reads TGTGCCAGCAGTTCCCTCGGGGCCGGGGACACTGAAGCTTTCTTT.

This clonotype was detected ten times or more. V usage is TRBV12-3 or TRBV12-4 and J usage is TRBJ2-1; the D gene is possibly TRBD2 (5 bases). Trimming shortened V by 5 bases and J by 7 bases, and 12 bases separated the two germline ends. This CDR3 is 13 amino acids long. This CDR3 is CASSQSGGNEQFF. CDR3 sequence (DNA): TGTGCCAGCAGTCAGAGCGGTGGGAATGAGCAGTTCTTC.

Only a few counts were recorded for this clonotype. The gene calls are TRBV7-9 and TRBJ2-3; 7 bases agree with TRBD1. Per germline, CDR1 SEHNR and CDR2 FQNEAQ (reference sequence). J lost 2 bases, V lost 6 bases, and 2 bases had no gene match. The CDR3 consists of 13 residues. CDR3 sequence: CASSGQVTDTQYF. The CDR3 coding sequence is TGTGCCAGCAGTGGACAGGTCACAGATACGCAGTATTTT.

This clonotype was seen a handful of times. The chain uses TRBV5-1 and TRBJ2-5, with D tentatively TRBD1 (5 bases). The CDR3 is 15 amino acids. V lost 7 bases to trimming and J lost 5 bases, with 21 bases between them. Per germline, CDR1 SGHRS and CDR2 YFSETQ. The CDR3 DNA reads TGCGCCAGCGTTGGGGATAGGGGTCTAGGGGAGACCCAGTACTTC. Protein sequence: CASVGDRGLGETQYF. The entire variable domain, with the rest obtained from reference TRBV5-1 and TRBJ2-5, is as follows: KAGVTQTPRYLIKTRGQQVTLSCSPISGHRSVSWYQQTPGQGLQFLFEYFSETQRNKGNFPGRFSGRQFSNSRSEMNVSTLELGDSALYLCASVGDRGLGETQYFGPGTRLLVL.

The chain links TRBV14 to TRBJ1-2, with 8 bases that match TRBD1. V lost 3 bases to trimming and J lost 6 bases; unmatched junction nucleotides: 3. This CDR3 is built from 13 residues. Germline V gives CDR1 SGHDN, CDR2 FVKESK. Written as DNA, the CDR3 is TGTGCCAGCAGCCACTTCAGGGGGCATGGCTACACCTTC. This gives the protein CASSHFRGHGYTF. Together with reference TRBV14 and TRBJ1-2, the CDR3 gives the full variable domain: EAGVTQFPSHSVIEKGQTVTLRCDPISGHDNLYWYRRVMGKEIKFLLHFVKESKQDESGMPNNRFLAERTGGTYSTLKVQPAELEDSGVYFCASSHFRGHGYTFGSGTRLTVV.

V gene TRBV27 combines with J gene TRBJ2-1; 13 nucleotides align to TRBD2. CDR1 and CDR2 (germline): MNHEY, SMNVEV (reference sequence). The CDR3 consists of 17 residues. J was trimmed by 3 bases and V by 6 bases; bases with no gene match: 8. Here the CDR3 reads CASSQAGTSGNYNEQFF. The CDR3 DNA sequence: TGTGCCAGCAGCCAAGCAGGGACTAGCGGGAACTACAATGAGCAGTTCTTC.

This clonotype was seen repeatedly, ten times or more. J is TRBJ2-1 and V is TRBV12-3 or TRBV12-4; 11 bases line up with TRBD2. The CDR3 is 15 amino acids. The J segment lost 6 bases and the V segment lost 4 bases, leaving 5 bases of the junction unmatched. CDR3 nucleotide sequence: TGTGCCAGCAGTTCCCCGGGACTAGCGGCCAATGAGCAGTTCTTC. This translates into CASSSPGLAANEQFF.

This clonotype was observed a handful of times. V gene TRBV12-5 combines with J gene TRBJ2-1; no definite D call. Per germline, CDR1 LGHNT and CDR2 FRNRAP. This CDR3 comprises 11 residues. V was shortened by 0 bases and J by 10 bases, with 4 bases between the two germline ends. CDR3 region: CASGLVHEQFF. The CDR3 region has the DNA TGTGCTAGTGGTTTGGTACACGAGCAGTTCTTC.

This clonotype was recorded at least ten times. This sequence joins TRBV7-9 and TRBJ1-1; D may be TRBD1 (6 bases). CDR3 size: 17 residues. Germline CDR1 reads SEHNR; CDR2 reads FQNEAQ (reference sequence). V was pared by 5 bases and J by 10 bases, with 29 bases between. The CDR3 loop reads CASSPGARDSLLFGAFF. The CDR3 region has the DNA TGTGCCAGCAGCCCGGGGGCCCGCGACAGCTTACTTTTCGGAGCTTTCTTT.

The V gene is TRBV15, the J gene TRBJ2-2, with 7 positions matching TRBD1. The germline V gene encodes CDR1 LNHNV and CDR2 YYDKDF (reference sequence). The CDR3 length is 16 residues. The V segment lost 0 bases and the J segment 7 bases; nucleotides outside the gene matches: 8. The CDR3 DNA sequence: TGTGCCACCAGCAGAGATCCGACAGGGTTTGACGGGGAGCTGTTTTTT. Protein product: CATSRDPTGFDGELFF.

The chain joins TRBV27 to TRBJ2-5; no clear D. Trimming removed 5 bases from V and 2 bases from J, with 12 bases in between. CDR3 size: 14 residues. The germline CDR1 and CDR2 sequences are MNHEY and SMNVEV (reference sequence). The CDR3 DNA reads as TGTGCCAGCAGTCCCTACCTCCCTCAAGAGACCCAGTACTTC. It is translated as CASSPYLPQETQYF.

This clonotype appeared a few times. The genes are TRBV20-1 and TRBJ2-6; D unclear. The ends were cut back, 6 bases at V and 1 base at J, with 19 bases in the middle. Germline V gene sequence: CDR1 DFQATT, CDR2 SNEGSKA (reference sequence). This CDR3 has 17 residues. The CDR3 nucleotides are TGCAGTGCCAGCGAAATAGGCTCTGCTTCTGGGGCCAACGTCCTGACTTTC. Its translation is CSASEIGSASGANVLTF.

In the case of this clonotype: The junction shows a germline mismatch at one end, possibly a read error. The CDR3 region is CASSRDSLSTDTQCF. CDR3 sequence (DNA): TGTGCCAGCAGCCGGGACAGCCTTAGCACAGATACGCAGTGTTTT. V and J are TRBV27 and TRBJ2-3, with 7 bases fitting TRBD1. This CDR3 has 15 amino acids. The germline CDR1 and CDR2 sequences are MNHEY and SMNVEV (reference sequence).